This TCR beta chain came from a study of T cells after posttransplantation cyclophosphamide. General study results and limits: Donor CD8+ memory clones often dominated recipient blood repertoires at later times.

Using immunoSEQ multiplex PCR, the repertoire was profiled, and TCRdb retains in-frame clones only, with some absent. The profile covers just over 25,000 clones, none occurring a single time. This clone was picked up many times. Its cognate antigen is unknown. This related bone marrow graft donor gave peripheral blood on the day of marrow donation. The TCR was taken from a man in his fifties or sixties in good health, CMV-negative, and a related stem cell transplant donor. The sample consisted of PBMCs.

CDR3 nucleotides: TGTGCCAGCAGCCTCGGGACAGGGGGCTCTGGGGCCAACGTCCTGACTTTC. Its protein is CASSLGTGGSGANVLTF. The chain is built from TRBV5-4 and TRBJ2-6; 11 bases line up with TRBD1. V was clipped by 4 bases and J by 0 bases; unmatched bases: 3. The CDR3 loop spans 17 amino acids. From germline, CDR1 is SGHNT and CDR2 YYREEE (reference sequence).